The next 11 T cell receptor beta chains were all read from a single sample in a study of T cells after yellow fever vaccination. TCRdb re-called the 5' RACE reads with MiXCR, one entry per CDR3 protein. The sample has just over 300,000 distinct CDR3 sequences, around 3.6% seen once. The sample was PBMCs, taken on the day of the yellow fever booster vaccination. These receptors were taken from a man aged 18 to 30 who received the YFV17D yellow fever vaccine.

This clonotype was seen at least ten times. V gene TRBV25-1 combines with J gene TRBJ1-5; maybe TRBD1 (5 bases). Trimming stripped 11 bases from V and 2 bases from J, with 13 bases between. CDR1 is MGHDK and CDR2 is SYGVNS in the germline V gene. The CDR3 extends over 13 amino acids. CDR3 residues: CAVGGVGNQPQHF. In DNA form, the CDR3 reads TGTGCCGTAGGAGGGGTCGGCAATCAGCCCCAGCATTTT.

The table lists this clonotype with many counts. The chain uses TRBV6-5 and TRBJ2-5; D perhaps matches TRBD1 (6 bases). The V gene's germline CDR1 is MNHEY and CDR2 SVGAGI. V lost 2 bases and J 3 bases, leaving 10 bases between the germline ends. The CDR3 has 14 residues. DNA of the CDR3: TGTGCCAGCAGTTACGTCCAGGGGAAAGAGACCCAGTACTTC. Amino acid sequence: CASSYVQGKETQYF.

This clonotype has a count of ten or more. The rearrangement joins TRBV20-1 to TRBJ1-6; possible D gene TRBD1, 5 bases. Germline assignment: CDR1 DFQATT and CDR2 SNEGSKA (reference sequence). Trimming cost V 0 bases and J 8 bases, with 14 bases left between them. This CDR3 is built from 15 residues. CDR3 nucleotide sequence: TGCAGTGCTAGAGATTGGCTTGGGGGGGATTCACCCCTCCACTTT. Its translation: CSARDWLGGDSPLHF.

The table lists this clonotype with many counts. V usage is TRBV20-1 and J usage is TRBJ2-3; 13 bases line up with TRBD2. The trim removed 6 bases at V and 8 bases at J, leaving 11 bases unmatched. The CDR3 is 15 amino acids. Germline-derived CDR1 and CDR2 are DFQATT and SNEGSKA (reference sequence). CDR3 loop: CSAKGGTSGDVTQYF. The DNA of the CDR3 is TGCAGTGCCAAGGGGGGGACTAGCGGGGATGTTACGCAGTATTTT.

The chain has TRBV10-1 and TRBJ2-1; 7 nucleotides match TRBD2. The CDR3 totals 15 residues. Germline V gives CDR1 WNHNN, CDR2 SYGVQD (reference sequence). V was pared by 0 bases and J by 10 bases, with 9 bases of the junction left unmatched. The CDR3 nucleotides read TGCGCCAGCAGTGAGTCAGGGGACTACCCCCGAGAGCAGTTCTTC. Translation gives CASSESGDYPREQFF.

This clonotype showed up many times. The V and J genes are TRBV7-2 and TRBJ2-1; TRBD2 aligns across 10 bases. The CDR3 covers 15 residues. V was pared by 4 bases and J by 4 bases, with 4 bases of the junction left unmatched. Germline-derived CDR1 and CDR2 are SGHTA and FQGNSA. Here the CDR3 DNA reads TGTGCCAGCAGCTGGAAGCGGGGGGGGTACAATGAGCAGTTCTTC. Its translation: CASSWKRGGYNEQFF.

This clonotype was seen a few times. The V and J genes are TRBV27 and TRBJ2-5, with 10 bases aligning to TRBD1. Per the germline V gene, CDR1 is MNHEY and CDR2 is SMNVEV (reference sequence). The CDR3 loop spans 18 amino acids. The ends lost 5 bases at V and 3 bases at J; junction bases unmatched: 15. DNA for the CDR3: TGTGCCAGCAGTCTCTCTGGGACAGGGGCCGACCTCAAAGAGACCCAGTACTTC. This sequence encodes CASSLSGTGADLKETQYF.

This clonotype was picked up many times. This sequence joins TRBV5-1 and TRBJ1-1, with 8 nucleotides matching TRBD1. V lost 0 bases and J lost 4; bases outside the gene matches: 5. The CDR3 is made up of 15 amino acids. Germline V gives CDR1 SGHRS, CDR2 YFSETQ. The CDR3 spells CASSLDKQGATEAFF. The CDR3 bases are TGCGCCAGCAGCTTGGACAAGCAGGGGGCCACTGAAGCTTTCTTT.

This clonotype has a handful of counts. The chain carries TRBV5-1 and TRBJ1-3; 7 nucleotides align to TRBD1. Germline-derived CDR1 and CDR2 are SGHRS and YFSETQ. V was clipped by 3 bases and J by 0 bases; unmatched bases: 12. CDR3 size: 18 residues. This chain's CDR3 is CASSWGGAGTASGNTIYF. For the CDR3, the DNA is TGCGCCAGCAGCTGGGGGGGGGCCGGGACAGCCTCTGGAAACACCATATATTTT.

This chain connects TRBV6-6 to TRBJ2-7; weak D call: TRBD1 (6 bases). The CDR3 has 15 amino acids. Deletions cut 0 bases from V and 2 bases from J, with 11 bases between. CDR1 and CDR2 (germline): MNHNY, SVGAGI (reference sequence). For the CDR3, the DNA is TGTGCCAGCAGTTACTCGAGGGGGTCCACCTACGAGCAGTACTTC. Protein: CASSYSRGSTYEQYF.

This clonotype was seen repeatedly, ten times or more. The rearrangement links TRBV7-9 to TRBJ2-4; the D is unclear. The CDR3 is 17 residues long. The V gene's germline CDR1 is SEHNR and CDR2 FQNEAQ (reference sequence). The V gene lost 4 bases and the J gene lost 4 bases, with 20 bases spanning the gap. CDR3 DNA: TGTGCCAGCAGCTCCTCGGACGTGCTAGTAGTGAAAAACATTCAGTACTTC. Protein: CASSSSDVLVVKNIQYF.